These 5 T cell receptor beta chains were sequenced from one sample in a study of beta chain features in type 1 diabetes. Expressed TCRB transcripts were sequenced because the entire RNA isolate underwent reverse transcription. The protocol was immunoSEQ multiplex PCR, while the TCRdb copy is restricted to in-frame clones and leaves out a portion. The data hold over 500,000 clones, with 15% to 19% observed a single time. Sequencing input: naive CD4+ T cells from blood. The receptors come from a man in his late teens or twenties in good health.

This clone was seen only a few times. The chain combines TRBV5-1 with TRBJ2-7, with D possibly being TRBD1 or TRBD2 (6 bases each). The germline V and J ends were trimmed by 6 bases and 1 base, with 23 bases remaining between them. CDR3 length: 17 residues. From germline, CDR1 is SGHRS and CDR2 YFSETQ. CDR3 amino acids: CASTLVGGISRSYEQYF. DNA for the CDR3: TGCGCCAGCACCCTAGTGGGGGGCATTTCCCGATCCTACGAGCAGTACTTC.

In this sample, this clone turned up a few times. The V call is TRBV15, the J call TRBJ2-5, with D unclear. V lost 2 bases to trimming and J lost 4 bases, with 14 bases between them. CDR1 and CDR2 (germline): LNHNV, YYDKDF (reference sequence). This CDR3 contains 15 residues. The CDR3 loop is CATSRSVSDGETQYF. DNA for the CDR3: TGTGCCACCAGCAGATCGGTTTCAGATGGAGAGACCCAGTACTTC.

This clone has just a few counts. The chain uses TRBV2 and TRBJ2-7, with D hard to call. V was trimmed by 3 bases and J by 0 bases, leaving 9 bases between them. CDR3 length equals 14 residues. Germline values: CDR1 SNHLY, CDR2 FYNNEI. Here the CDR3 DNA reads TGTGCCAGCAGTGAGACGAGTCACTCCTACGAGCAGTACTTC. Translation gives CASSETSHSYEQYF.

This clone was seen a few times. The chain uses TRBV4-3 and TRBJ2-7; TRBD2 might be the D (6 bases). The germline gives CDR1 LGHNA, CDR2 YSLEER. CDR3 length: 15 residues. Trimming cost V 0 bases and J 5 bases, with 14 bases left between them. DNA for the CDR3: TGCGCCAGCAGCCAAGAAGAAACTAGCTTCCACGAGCAGTACTTC. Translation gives CASSQEETSFHEQYF.

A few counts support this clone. The CDR3 spells CASSLGLAGGLSYEQYF. The DNA of the CDR3 is TGTGCCAGCTCTCTCGGACTAGCGGGAGGACTCTCCTACGAGCAGTACTTC. This chain connects TRBV18 to TRBJ2-7, with 14 bases matching TRBD2. This CDR3 is built from 17 residues. With V trimmed by 6 bases and J by 0 bases, 7 bases remained unmatched. Germline values: CDR1 KGHSH, CDR2 LQKENI.